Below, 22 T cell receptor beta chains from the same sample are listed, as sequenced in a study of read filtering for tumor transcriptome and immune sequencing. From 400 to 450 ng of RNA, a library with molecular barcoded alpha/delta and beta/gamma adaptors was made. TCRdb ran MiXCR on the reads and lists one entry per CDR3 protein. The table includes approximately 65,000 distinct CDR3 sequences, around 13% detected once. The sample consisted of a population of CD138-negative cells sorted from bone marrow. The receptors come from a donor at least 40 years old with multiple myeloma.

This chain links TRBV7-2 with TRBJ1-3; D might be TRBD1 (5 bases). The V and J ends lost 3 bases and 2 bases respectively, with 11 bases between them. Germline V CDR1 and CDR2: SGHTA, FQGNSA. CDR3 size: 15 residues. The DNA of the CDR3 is TGTGCCAGCAGCTTGGGCGGACAAGCTGGAAACACCATATATTTT. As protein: CASSLGGQAGNTIYF.

The CDR3 loop reads CSVSPRDISNSPLHF. The CDR3 DNA follows: TGCAGCGTTTCTCCCCGGGACATCAGTAATTCACCCCTCCACTTT. The chain links TRBV29-1 to TRBJ1-1, with a possible D match to TRBD1 (6 bases). Near its end, the DNA agrees better with TRBJ1-6, so the J call may be wrong. The CDR3 length is 15 residues. Germline CDR1 is SQVTM and CDR2 is ANQGSEA.

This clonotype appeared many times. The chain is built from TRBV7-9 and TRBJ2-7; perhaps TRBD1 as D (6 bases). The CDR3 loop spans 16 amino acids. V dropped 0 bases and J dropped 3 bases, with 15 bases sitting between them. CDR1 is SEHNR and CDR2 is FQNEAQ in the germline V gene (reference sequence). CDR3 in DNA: TGTGCCAGCAGCTTAGCGGATATCACAGGGAGCTACGAGCAGTACTTC. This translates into CASSLADITGSYEQYF.

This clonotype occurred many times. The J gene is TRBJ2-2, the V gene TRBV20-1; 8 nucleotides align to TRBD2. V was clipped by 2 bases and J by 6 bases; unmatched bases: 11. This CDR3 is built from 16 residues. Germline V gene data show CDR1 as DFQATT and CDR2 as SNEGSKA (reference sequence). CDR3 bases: TGCAGTGCTAGAAGGGGTAGCGGGGCCACGGCCGGGGAGCTGTTTTTT. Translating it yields CSARRGSGATAGELFF.

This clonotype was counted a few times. The CDR3 DNA is TGTGCCTGGAGTTCCCTTAGACGATACACAGATACGCAGTATTTT. Encoded protein: CAWSSLRRYTDTQYF. The chain is built from TRBV30 and TRBJ2-3; D gene uncertain. CDR1 and CDR2 from the germline V gene are GTSNPN and SVGIG (reference sequence). The CDR3 extends over 15 amino acids. V gave up 2 bases and J gave up 2 bases, with 14 bases separating them. Filled out from reference TRBV30 and TRBJ2-3, the complete variable domain reads SQTIHQWPATLVQPVGSPLSLECTVEGTSNPNLYWYRQAAGRGLQLLFYSVGIGQISSEVPQNLSASRPQDRQFILSSKKLLLSDSGFYLCAWSSLRRYTDTQYFGPGTRLTVL.

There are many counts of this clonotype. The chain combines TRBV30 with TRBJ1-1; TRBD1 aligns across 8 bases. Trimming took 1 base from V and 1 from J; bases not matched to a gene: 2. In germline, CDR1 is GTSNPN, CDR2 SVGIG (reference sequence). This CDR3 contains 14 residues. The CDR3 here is CAWSDGTGNTEAFF. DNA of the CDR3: TGTGCCTGGAGTGACGGGACAGGGAACACTGAAGCTTTCTTT.

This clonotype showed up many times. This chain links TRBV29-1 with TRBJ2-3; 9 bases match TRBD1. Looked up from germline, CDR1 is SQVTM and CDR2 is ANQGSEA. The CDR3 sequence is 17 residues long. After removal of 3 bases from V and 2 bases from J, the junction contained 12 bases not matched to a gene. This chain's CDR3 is CSVDISRRTGATDTQYF. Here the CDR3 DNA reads TGCAGCGTTGATATAAGTAGGAGGACAGGGGCCACAGATACGCAGTATTTT.

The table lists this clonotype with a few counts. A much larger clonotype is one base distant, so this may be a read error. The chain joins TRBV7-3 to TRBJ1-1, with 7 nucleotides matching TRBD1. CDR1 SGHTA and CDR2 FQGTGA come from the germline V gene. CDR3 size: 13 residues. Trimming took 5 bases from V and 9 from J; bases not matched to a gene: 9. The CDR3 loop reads CASSPTGQAKAFF. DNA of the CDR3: TGTGCCAGCAGCCCTACAGGACAGGCTAAAGCTTTCTTT.

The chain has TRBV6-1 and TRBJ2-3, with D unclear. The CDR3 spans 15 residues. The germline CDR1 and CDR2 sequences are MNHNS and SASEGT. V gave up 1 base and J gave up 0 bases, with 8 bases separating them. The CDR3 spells CASSEEARSTDTQYF. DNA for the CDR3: TGTGCCAGCAGTGAAGAGGCTCGTAGCACAGATACGCAGTATTTT.

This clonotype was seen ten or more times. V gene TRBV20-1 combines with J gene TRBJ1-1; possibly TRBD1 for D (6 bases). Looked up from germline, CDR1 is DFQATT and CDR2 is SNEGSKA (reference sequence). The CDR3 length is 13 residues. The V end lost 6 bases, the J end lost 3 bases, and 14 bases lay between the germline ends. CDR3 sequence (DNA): TGCAGTGCCGAAGGGGGGGGAGACACTGAAGCTTTCTTT. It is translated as CSAEGGGDTEAFF.

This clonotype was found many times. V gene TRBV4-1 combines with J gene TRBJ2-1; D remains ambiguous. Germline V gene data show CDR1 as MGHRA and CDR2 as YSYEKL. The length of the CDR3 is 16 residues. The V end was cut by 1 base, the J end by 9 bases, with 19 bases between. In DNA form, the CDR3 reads TGCGCCAGCAGCCAAGGTGGCAGTCGGGTAAGGAGTGAGCAGTTCTTC. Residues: CASSQGGSRVRSEQFF.

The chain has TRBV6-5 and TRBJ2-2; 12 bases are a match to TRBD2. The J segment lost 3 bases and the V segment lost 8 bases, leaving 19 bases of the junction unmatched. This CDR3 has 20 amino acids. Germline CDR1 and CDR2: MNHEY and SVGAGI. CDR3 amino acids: CASSSPFSLAGGEDTGELFF. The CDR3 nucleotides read TGTGCCAGCTCTTCCCCTTTTTCTCTAGCGGGAGGGGAGGACACCGGGGAGCTGTTTTTT.

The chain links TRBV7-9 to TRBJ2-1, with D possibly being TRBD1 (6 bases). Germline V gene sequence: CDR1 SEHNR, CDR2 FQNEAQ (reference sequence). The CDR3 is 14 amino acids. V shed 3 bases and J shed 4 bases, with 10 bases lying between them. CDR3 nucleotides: TGTGCCAGCAGCTTTGTCAGGGGATACAATGAGCAGTTCTTC. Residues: CASSFVRGYNEQFF.

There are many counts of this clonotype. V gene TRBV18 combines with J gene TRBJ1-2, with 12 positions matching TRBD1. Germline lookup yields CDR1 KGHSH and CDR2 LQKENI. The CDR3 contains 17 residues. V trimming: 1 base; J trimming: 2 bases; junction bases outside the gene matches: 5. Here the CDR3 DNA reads TGTGCCAGCTCACCACTTTCGGGACAGGGGGCCAACTATGGCTACACCTTC. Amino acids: CASSPLSGQGANYGYTF. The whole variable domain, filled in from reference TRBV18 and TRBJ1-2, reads NAGVMQNPRHLVRRRGQEARLRCSPMKGHSHVYWYRQLPEEGLKFMVYLQKENIIDESGMPKERFSAEFPKEGPSILRIQQVVRGDSAAYFCASSPLSGQGANYGYTFGSGTRLTVV.

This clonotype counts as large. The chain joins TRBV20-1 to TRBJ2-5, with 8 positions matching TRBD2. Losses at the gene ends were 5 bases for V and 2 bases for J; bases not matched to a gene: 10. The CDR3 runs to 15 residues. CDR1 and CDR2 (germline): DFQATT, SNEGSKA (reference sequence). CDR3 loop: CSAAGDSGTQETQYF. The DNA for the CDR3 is TGCAGTGCTGCGGGGGATAGCGGGACTCAAGAGACCCAGTACTTC.

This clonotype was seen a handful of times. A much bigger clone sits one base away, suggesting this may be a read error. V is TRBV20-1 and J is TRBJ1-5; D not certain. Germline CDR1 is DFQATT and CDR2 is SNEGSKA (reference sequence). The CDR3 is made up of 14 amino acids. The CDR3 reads CSASKGGSSQPQHF. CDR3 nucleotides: TGCAGTGCTAGTAAGGGTGGGAGCAGTCAGCCCCAGCATTTT.

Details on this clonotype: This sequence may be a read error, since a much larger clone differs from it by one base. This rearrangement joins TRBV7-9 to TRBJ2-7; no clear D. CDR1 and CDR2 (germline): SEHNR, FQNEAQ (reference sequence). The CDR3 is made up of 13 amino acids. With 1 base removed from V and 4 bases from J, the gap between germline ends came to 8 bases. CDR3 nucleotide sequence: TGTGCCAGCAGCTTAGGTCCCCCTTACGAGCAGTACTTC. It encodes CASSLGPPYEQYF.

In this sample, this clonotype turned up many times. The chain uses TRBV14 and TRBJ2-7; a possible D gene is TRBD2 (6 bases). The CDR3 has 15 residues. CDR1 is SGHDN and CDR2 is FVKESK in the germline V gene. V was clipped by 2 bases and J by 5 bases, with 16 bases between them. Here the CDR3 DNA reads TGTGCCAGCAGCCAACCGGGGGAGCGGATTGACGAGCAGTACTTC. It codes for CASSQPGERIDEQYF.

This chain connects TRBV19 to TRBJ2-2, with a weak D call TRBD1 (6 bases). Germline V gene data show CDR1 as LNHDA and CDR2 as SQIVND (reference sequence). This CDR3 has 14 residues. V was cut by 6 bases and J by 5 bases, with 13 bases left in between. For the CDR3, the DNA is TGTGCCAGTAGACAGGGCTTTGGGACCGGGGAGCTGTTTTTT. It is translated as CASRQGFGTGELFF.

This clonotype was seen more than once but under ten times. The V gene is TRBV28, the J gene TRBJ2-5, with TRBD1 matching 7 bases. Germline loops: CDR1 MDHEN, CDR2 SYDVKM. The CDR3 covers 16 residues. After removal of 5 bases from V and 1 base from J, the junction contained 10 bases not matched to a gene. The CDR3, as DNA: TGTGCCAGCAGTCCCAGACAGGGAAGGGCCCAAGAGACCCAGTACTTC. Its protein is CASSPRQGRAQETQYF.

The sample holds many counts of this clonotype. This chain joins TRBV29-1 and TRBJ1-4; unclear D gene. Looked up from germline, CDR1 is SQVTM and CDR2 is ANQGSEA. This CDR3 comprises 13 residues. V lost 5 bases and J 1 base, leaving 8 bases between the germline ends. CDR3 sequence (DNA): TGCAGCGTTTCATGGGTAACTAATGAAAAACTGTTTTTT. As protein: CSVSWVTNEKLFF.

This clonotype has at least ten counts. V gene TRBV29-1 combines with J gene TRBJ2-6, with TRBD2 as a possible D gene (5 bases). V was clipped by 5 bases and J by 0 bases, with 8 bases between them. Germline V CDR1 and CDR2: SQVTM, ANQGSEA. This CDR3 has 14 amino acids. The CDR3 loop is CSVTAVSGANVLTF. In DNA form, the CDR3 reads TGCAGCGTTACAGCGGTCTCTGGGGCCAACGTCCTGACTTTC.